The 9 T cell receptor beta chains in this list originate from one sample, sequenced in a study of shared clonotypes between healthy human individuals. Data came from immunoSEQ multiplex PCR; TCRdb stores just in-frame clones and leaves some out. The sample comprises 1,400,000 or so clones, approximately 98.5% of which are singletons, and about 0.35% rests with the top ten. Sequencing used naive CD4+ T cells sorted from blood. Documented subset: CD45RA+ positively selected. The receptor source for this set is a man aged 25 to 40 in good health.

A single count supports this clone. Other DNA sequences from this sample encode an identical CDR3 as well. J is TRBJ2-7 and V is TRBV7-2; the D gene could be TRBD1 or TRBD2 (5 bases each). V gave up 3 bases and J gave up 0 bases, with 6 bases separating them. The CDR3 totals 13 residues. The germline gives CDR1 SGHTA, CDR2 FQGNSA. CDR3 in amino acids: CASSLGRSYEQYF. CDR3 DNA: TGTGCCAGCAGCTTGGGACGCTCCTACGAGCAGTACTTC.

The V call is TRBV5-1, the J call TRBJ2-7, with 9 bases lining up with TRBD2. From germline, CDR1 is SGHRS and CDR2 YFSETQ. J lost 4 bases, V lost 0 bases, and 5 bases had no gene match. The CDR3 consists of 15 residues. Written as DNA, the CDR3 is TGCGCCAGCAGCTTGGTGACTAGCGGAGCGTACGAGCAGTACTTC. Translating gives CASSLVTSGAYEQYF.

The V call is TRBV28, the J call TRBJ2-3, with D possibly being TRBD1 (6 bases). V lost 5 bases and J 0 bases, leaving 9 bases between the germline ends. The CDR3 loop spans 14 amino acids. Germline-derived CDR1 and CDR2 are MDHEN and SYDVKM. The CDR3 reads CASSTGYSTDTQYF. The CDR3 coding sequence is TGTGCCAGCAGTACAGGGTATAGCACAGATACGCAGTATTTT. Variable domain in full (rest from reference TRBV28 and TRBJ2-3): DVKVTQSSRYLVKRTGEKVFLECVQDMDHENMFWYRQDPGLGLRLIYFSYDVKMKEKGDIPEGYSVSREKKERFSLILESASTNQTSMYLCASSTGYSTDTQYFGPGTRLTVL.

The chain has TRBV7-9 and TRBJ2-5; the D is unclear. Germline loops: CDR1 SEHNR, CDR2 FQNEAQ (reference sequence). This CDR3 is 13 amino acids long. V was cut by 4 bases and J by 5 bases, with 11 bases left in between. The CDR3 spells CASSSGPEETQYF. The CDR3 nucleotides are TGTGCCAGCAGCTCCGGGCCAGAGGAGACCCAGTACTTC. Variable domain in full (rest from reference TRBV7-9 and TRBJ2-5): DTGVSQNPRHKITKRGQNVTFRCDPISEHNRLYWYRQTLGQGPEFLTYFQNEAQLEKSRLLSDRFSAERPKGSFSTLEIQRTEQGDSAMYLCASSSGPEETQYFGPGTRLLVL.

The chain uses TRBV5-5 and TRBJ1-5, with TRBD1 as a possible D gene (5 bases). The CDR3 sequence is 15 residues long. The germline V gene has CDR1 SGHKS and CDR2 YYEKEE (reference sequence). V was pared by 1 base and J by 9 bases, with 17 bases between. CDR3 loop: CASSLRNRPLLPQHF. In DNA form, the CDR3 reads TGTGCCAGCAGCTTGAGGAACAGGCCGCTTTTGCCCCAGCATTTT.

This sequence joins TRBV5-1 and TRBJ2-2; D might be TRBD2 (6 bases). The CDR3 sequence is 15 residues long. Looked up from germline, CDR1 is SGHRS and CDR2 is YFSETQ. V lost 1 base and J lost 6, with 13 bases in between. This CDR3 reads CASSLTGDVAGELFF. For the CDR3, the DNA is TGCGCCAGCAGCTTGACGGGGGACGTCGCCGGGGAGCTGTTTTTT.

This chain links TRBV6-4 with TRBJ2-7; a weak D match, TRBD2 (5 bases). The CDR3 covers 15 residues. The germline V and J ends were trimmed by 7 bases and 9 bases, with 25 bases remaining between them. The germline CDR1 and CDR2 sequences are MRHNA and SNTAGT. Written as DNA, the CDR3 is TGTGCCAGCACGAACCGGACTCCGTCTTACGCCGGGCAGTACTTC. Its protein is CASTNRTPSYAGQYF.

The DNA for the CDR3 is TGTGCCAGCTCACCTAGGCCCAGGGGGGTGACTCAGCCCCAGCATTTT. This sequence encodes CASSPRPRGVTQPQHF. This chain connects TRBV18 to TRBJ1-5; 7 bases match TRBD1. The CDR3 spans 16 residues. After removal of 3 bases from V and 6 bases from J, the junction contained 11 bases not matched to a gene. Germline-derived CDR1 and CDR2 are KGHSH and LQKENI.

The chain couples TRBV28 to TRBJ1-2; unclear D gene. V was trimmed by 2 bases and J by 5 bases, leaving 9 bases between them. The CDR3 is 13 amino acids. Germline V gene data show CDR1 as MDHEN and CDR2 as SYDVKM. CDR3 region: CASSLNGGYGYTF. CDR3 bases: TGTGCCAGCAGTTTAAACGGCGGTTATGGCTACACCTTC.